The 14 T cell receptor beta chains below all came from one sample that was sequenced in a study of shared clonotypes between healthy human individuals. Clones were read by immunoSEQ multiplex PCR, and TCRdb kept only the in-frame ones, dropping some. The sample has around 1.9 million clones, roughly 91% seen once. Positively selected for CCR7, the CD45RO-negative cells used as naive CD8 cells excluded terminally differentiated effector memory CD45RA+ cells. Sequencing used naive CD8+ T cells from PBMCs. Every receptor here comes from a man younger than 30 in good health. Some clones in this sample may be carry-over from other donors' samples.

The rearrangement links TRBV7-9 to TRBJ2-5; D call uncertain. Trimming took off 2 bases at V and 4 bases at J, with 11 bases between the two ends. The CDR3 consists of 14 residues. Germline CDR1 is SEHNR and CDR2 is FQNEAQ (reference sequence). In DNA, the CDR3 is TGTGCCAGCAGCTTAACTACCGCCACAGAGACCCAGTACTTC. Translated: CASSLTTATETQYF. The whole variable domain, filled in from reference TRBV7-9 and TRBJ2-5, reads DTGVSQNPRHKITKRGQNVTFRCDPISEHNRLYWYRQTLGQGPEFLTYFQNEAQLEKSRLLSDRFSAERPKGSFSTLEIQRTEQGDSAMYLCASSLTTATETQYFGPGTRLLVL.

The chain has TRBV10-3 and TRBJ2-7, with TRBD1 as a possible D gene (6 bases). This CDR3 comprises 13 residues. V was pared by 3 bases and J by 2 bases, with 8 bases between. CDR1 and CDR2 from the germline V gene are ENHRY and SYGVKD. CDR3 sequence (DNA): TGTGCCATCAGTGATGACAGGCCCTACGAGCAGTACTTC. Translating gives CAISDDRPYEQYF.

V is TRBV5-1 and J is TRBJ2-1, with D possibly matching TRBD1 (5 bases). With 6 bases removed from V and 4 bases from J, the gap between germline ends came to 11 bases. The germline gives CDR1 SGHRS, CDR2 YFSETQ. This CDR3 comprises 13 residues. The CDR3 loop reads CASTLTGYNEQFF. The CDR3 nucleotides are TGCGCCAGCACCCTTACAGGTTACAATGAGCAGTTCTTC. Variable domain in full (rest from reference TRBV5-1 and TRBJ2-1): KAGVTQTPRYLIKTRGQQVTLSCSPISGHRSVSWYQQTPGQGLQFLFEYFSETQRNKGNFPGRFSGRQFSNSRSEMNVSTLELGDSALYLCASTLTGYNEQFFGPGTRLTVL.

The gene calls are TRBV19 and TRBJ1-5; 8 bases match TRBD1. After removal of 5 bases from V and 5 bases from J, the junction contained 8 bases not matched to a gene. CDR1 is LNHDA, CDR2 SQIVND, per germline (reference sequence). The CDR3 loop spans 15 amino acids. CDR3 sequence reads: CASSQDRAAYQPQHF. CDR3 sequence (DNA): TGTGCCAGTAGTCAGGACAGGGCGGCTTATCAGCCCCAGCATTTT.

The rearrangement links TRBV7-9 to TRBJ2-5; 10 bases line up with TRBD1. The CDR3 runs to 15 residues. The germline V gene has CDR1 SEHNR and CDR2 FQNEAQ (reference sequence). V lost 4 bases and J lost 3; bases outside the gene matches: 5. CDR3 protein: CASSSRTGGKETQYF. DNA for the CDR3: TGTGCCAGCAGCTCTCGGACAGGGGGTAAAGAGACCCAGTACTTC.

J is TRBJ2-7 and V is TRBV11-2, with D hard to call. Germline V gene sequence: CDR1 SGHAT, CDR2 FQNNGV. The V end lost 3 bases, the J end lost 4 bases, and 13 bases lay between the germline ends. The CDR3 has 14 residues. The CDR3 nucleotides are TGTGCCAGCAGCTTTTCGTCCCGGAGTTACGAGCAGTACTTC. Protein: CASSFSSRSYEQYF.

V usage is TRBV30 and J usage is TRBJ1-6; D not certain. Germline-derived CDR1 and CDR2 are GTSNPN and SVGIG (reference sequence). This CDR3 region has 14 residues. The V end was cut by 5 bases, the J end by 10 bases, with 18 bases between. CDR3 sequence reads: CAWSVYKRGSPLHF. CDR3 DNA: TGTGCCTGGTCAGTGTACAAACGAGGGTCACCCCTCCACTTT.

The CDR3 region has the DNA TGCAGCGTTGAAACGGTAGCCCCCAATGAGCAGTTCTTC. Its translation is CSVETVAPNEQFF. The chain carries TRBV29-1 and TRBJ2-1; no firm D call. Per the germline V gene, CDR1 is SQVTM and CDR2 is ANQGSEA. V lost 2 bases, J lost 6 bases, and 11 bases lay in between. The CDR3 extends over 13 amino acids.

The chain carries TRBV14 and TRBJ2-3; 14 bases line up with TRBD2. The V gene's germline CDR1 is SGHDN and CDR2 FVKESK. The CDR3 is 16 amino acids. The V and J ends lost 4 bases and 8 bases, in that order; junction bases with no gene match: 8. This chain's CDR3 is CASSRGTSGRGGTQYF. Here the CDR3 DNA reads TGTGCCAGCAGCCGAGGGACTAGCGGGAGAGGCGGTACGCAGTATTTT.

This sequence joins TRBV30 and TRBJ2-7; 8 bases fit TRBD2. The CDR3 consists of 13 residues. Germline-derived CDR1 and CDR2 are GTSNPN and SVGIG (reference sequence). Losses at the gene ends were 3 bases for V and 4 bases for J; bases not matched to a gene: 5. The CDR3 DNA reads as TGTGCCTGGAGGGGGAGCGGGAGATACGAGCAGTACTTC. It specifies CAWRGSGRYEQYF.

The chain carries TRBV11-2 and TRBJ2-1; the D is unclear. From germline, CDR1 is SGHAT and CDR2 FQNNGV. The CDR3 spans 14 residues. V gave up 1 base and J gave up 8 bases, with 12 bases separating them. CDR3 nucleotide sequence: TGTGCCAGCAGCTTAGGGCCCGGATTCGATGAGCAGTTCTTC. This encodes CASSLGPGFDEQFF.

The V gene is TRBV5-4, the J gene TRBJ2-3, with 14 bases matching TRBD2. The CDR3 totals 17 residues. The junction had 15 bases not matched to a gene; V was cut back by 10 bases and J by 5 bases. Germline loops: CDR1 SGHNT, CDR2 YYREEE (reference sequence). CDR3 bases: TGTGCCTTCCGGACTTACGGGACTAGCGGGAGTGGAGATACGCAGTATTTT. Protein sequence: CAFRTYGTSGSGDTQYF.

This chain joins TRBV28 and TRBJ1-1; 9 nucleotides line up with TRBD1. Trimming took 4 bases from V and 10 from J; bases not matched to a gene: 13. The CDR3 spans 15 residues. CDR1 MDHEN and CDR2 SYDVKM come from the germline V gene. CDR3 bases: TGTGCCAGCAGTTCCCCTAAACAGGGGGCGGGGGGAGCTTTCTTT. This sequence encodes CASSSPKQGAGGAFF.

The rearrangement joins TRBV28 to TRBJ2-1; 8 bases are a match to TRBD2. The CDR3 sequence is 16 residues long. CDR1 is MDHEN, CDR2 SYDVKM, per germline. Germline trimming cut 5 bases from V and 6 bases from J; bases unmatched to any gene: 12. CDR3 sequence: CASSLAAGDFFNEQFF. DNA of the CDR3: TGTGCCAGCAGTCTGGCAGCGGGAGATTTTTTCAATGAGCAGTTCTTC. Based on the CDR3 plus reference TRBV28 and TRBJ2-1, the full variable domain is DVKVTQSSRYLVKRTGEKVFLECVQDMDHENMFWYRQDPGLGLRLIYFSYDVKMKEKGDIPEGYSVSREKKERFSLILESASTNQTSMYLCASSLAAGDFFNEQFFGPGTRLTVL.